Shown below are 6 T cell receptor beta chains from a single sample sequenced in a study of T cells in Graves' hyperthyroidism and ophthalmopathy. Amplification targeted TCR beta CDR3 regions from RNA transcripts. TCR CDR3 underwent first-round RT-PCR with the HTBI primer set. MiXCR, run by TCRdb on the multiplex PCR reads, gives a single entry per CDR3 protein. The profile shows fewer than 350,000 distinct CDR3 sequences, around 20% of them singletons. The sample comprised blood. The receptors here all came from a man aged 45-65 years with Graves' ophthalmopathy.

In this sample, this clonotype turned up many times. The chain joins TRBV7-9 to TRBJ2-5, with 7 bases matching TRBD1. The CDR3 totals 14 residues. Germline loops: CDR1 SEHNR, CDR2 FQNEAQ (reference sequence). The ends lost 5 bases at V and 5 bases at J; junction bases unmatched: 8. CDR3: CASSPTGVLETQYF. The CDR3 DNA reads TGTGCCAGCAGCCCCACAGGGGTTCTTGAGACCCAGTACTTC.

The chain recombines TRBV19 with TRBJ1-1; 9 nucleotides line up with TRBD1. This CDR3 has 14 residues. Germline V gene data show CDR1 as LNHDA and CDR2 as SQIVND (reference sequence). Germline trimming cut 7 bases from V and 1 base from J; bases unmatched to any gene: 4. In DNA, the CDR3 is TGTGCCAGTATTCGGGACAGGGCGAACACTGAAGCTTTCTTT. Translation: CASIRDRANTEAFF. The entire variable domain, with the rest obtained from reference TRBV19 and TRBJ1-1, is as follows: DGGITQSPKYLFRKEGQNVTLSCEQNLNHDAMYWYRQDPGQGLRLIYYSQIVNDFQKGDIAEGYSVSREKKESFPLTVTSAQKNPTAFYLCASIRDRANTEAFFGQGTRLTVV.

This clonotype was observed a few times. The chain couples TRBV12-3 or TRBV12-4 to TRBJ2-3; TRBD2 matches at 9 bases. This CDR3 region has 15 residues. The J segment lost 11 bases and the V segment lost 3 bases, leaving 12 bases of the junction unmatched. As DNA, the CDR3 is TGTGCCAGCAGTTTGGTTGGCGGTAGCGGGAGTGGGCAGTATTTT. This translates into CASSLVGGSGSGQYF.

In this sample, this clonotype turned up a few times. The chain joins TRBV19 to TRBJ1-3; D unresolved. The CDR3 runs 14 residues. Looked up from germline, CDR1 is LNHDA and CDR2 is SQIVND (reference sequence). V was cut by 5 bases and J by 0 bases, with 8 bases left in between. CDR3: CASSGRYSGNTIYF. Here the CDR3 DNA reads TGTGCCAGTAGTGGACGGTACTCTGGAAACACCATATATTTT.

This clonotype showed up just a few times. This chain joins TRBV6-2 or TRBV6-3 and TRBJ2-1, with D perhaps being TRBD1 or TRBD2 (5 bases each). Germline values: CDR1 MNHEY, CDR2 SVGEGT. This CDR3 is 15 amino acids long. Deletions cut 5 bases from V and 6 bases from J, with 17 bases between. CDR3 nucleotide sequence: TGTGCCAGCAGTGAATACTCGAGGGGAAGCAATGAGCAGTTCTTC. Translation gives CASSEYSRGSNEQFF.

This clonotype was found many times. The chain has TRBV18 and TRBJ2-1; 8 bases line up with TRBD2. The V gene end was trimmed by 2 bases and the J gene end by 6 bases; junction bases not matched to a gene: 3. Germline CDR1 is KGHSH and CDR2 is LQKENI. The CDR3 spans 14 residues. CDR3 sequence (DNA): TGTGCCAGCTCACCATCGCTAGCGGGCAATGAGCAGTTCTTC. It yields the protein CASSPSLAGNEQFF.